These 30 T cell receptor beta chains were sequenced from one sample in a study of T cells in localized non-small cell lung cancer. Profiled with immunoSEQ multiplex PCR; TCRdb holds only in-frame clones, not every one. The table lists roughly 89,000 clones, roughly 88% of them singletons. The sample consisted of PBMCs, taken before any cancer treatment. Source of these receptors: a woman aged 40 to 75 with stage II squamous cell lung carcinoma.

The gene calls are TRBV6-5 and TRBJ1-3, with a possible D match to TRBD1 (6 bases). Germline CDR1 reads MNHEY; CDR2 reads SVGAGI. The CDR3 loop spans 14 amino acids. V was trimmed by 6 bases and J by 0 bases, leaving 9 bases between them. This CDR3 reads CASRGQVSGNTIYF. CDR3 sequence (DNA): TGTGCCAGCAGGGGACAAGTCTCTGGAAACACCATATATTTT.

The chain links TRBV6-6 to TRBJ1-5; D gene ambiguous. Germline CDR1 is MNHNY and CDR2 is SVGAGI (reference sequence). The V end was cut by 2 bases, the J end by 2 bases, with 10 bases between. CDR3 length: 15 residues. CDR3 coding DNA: TGTGCCAGCAGTTACCCCGAGACGGGCAATCAGCCCCAGCATTTT. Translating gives CASSYPETGNQPQHF.

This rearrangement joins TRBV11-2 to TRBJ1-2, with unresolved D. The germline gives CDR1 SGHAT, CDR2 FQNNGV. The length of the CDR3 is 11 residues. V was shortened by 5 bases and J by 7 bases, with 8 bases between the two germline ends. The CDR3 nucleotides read TGTGCCAGCAGCCTGTACGGTGGCTACACCTTC. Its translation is CASSLYGGYTF.

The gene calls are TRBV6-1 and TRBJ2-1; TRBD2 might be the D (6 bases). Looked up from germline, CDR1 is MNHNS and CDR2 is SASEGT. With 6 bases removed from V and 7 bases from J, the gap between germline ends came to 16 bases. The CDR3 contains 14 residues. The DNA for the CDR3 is TGTGCCAGCAGCGCACAAGAGGCGGGGAATGAGCAGTTCTTC. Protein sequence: CASSAQEAGNEQFF.

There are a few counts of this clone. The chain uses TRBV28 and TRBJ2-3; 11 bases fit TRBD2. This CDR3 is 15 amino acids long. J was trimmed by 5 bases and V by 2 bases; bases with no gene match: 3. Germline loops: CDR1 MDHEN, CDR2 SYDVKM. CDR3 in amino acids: CASSLIAGGQDTQYF. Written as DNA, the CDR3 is TGTGCCAGCAGTTTAATAGCGGGAGGGCAAGATACGCAGTATTTT. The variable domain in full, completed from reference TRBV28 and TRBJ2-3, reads DVKVTQSSRYLVKRTGEKVFLECVQDMDHENMFWYRQDPGLGLRLIYFSYDVKMKEKGDIPEGYSVSREKKERFSLILESASTNQTSMYLCASSLIAGGQDTQYFGPGTRLTVL.

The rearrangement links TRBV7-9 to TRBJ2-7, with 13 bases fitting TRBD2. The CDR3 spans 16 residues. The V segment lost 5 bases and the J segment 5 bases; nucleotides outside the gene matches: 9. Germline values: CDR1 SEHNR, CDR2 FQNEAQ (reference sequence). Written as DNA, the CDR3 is TGTGCCAGCAGCCCTCCCGGGACTAGCGGGATCAACGAGCAGTACTTC. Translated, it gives CASSPPGTSGINEQYF.

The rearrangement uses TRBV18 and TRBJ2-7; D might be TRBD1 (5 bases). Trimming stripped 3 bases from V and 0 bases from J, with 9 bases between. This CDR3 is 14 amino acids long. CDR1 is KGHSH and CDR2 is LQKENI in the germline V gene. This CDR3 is CASSPSGLSYEQYF. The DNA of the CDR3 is TGTGCCAGCTCACCTTCAGGGCTCTCCTACGAGCAGTACTTC.

The CDR3 DNA is TGTGCCAGTAGTAAAGGAGGGAATGTCCAGCCCCAGCATTTT. Translated: CASSKGGNVQPQHF. The rearrangement uses TRBV19 and TRBJ1-5; D not certain. This CDR3 contains 14 residues. The V gene lost 4 bases and the J gene lost 7 bases, with 14 bases spanning the gap. Looked up from germline, CDR1 is LNHDA and CDR2 is SQIVND (reference sequence). The full variable domain, completed using reference TRBV19 and TRBJ1-5, is DGGITQSPKYLFRKEGQNVTLSCEQNLNHDAMYWYRQDPGQGLRLIYYSQIVNDFQKGDIAEGYSVSREKKESFPLTVTSAQKNPTAFYLCASSKGGNVQPQHFGDGTRLSIL.

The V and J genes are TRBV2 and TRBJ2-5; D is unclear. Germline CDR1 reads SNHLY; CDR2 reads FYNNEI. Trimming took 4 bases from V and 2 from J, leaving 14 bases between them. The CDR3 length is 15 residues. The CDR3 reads CASSGLGGRQETQYF. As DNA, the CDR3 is TGTGCCAGCAGTGGCCTGGGCGGACGACAAGAGACCCAGTACTTC.

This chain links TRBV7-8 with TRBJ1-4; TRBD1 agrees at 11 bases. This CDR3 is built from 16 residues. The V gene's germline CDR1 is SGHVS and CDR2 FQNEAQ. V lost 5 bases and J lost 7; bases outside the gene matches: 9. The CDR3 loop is CASSQRTGGGGEKLFF. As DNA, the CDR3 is TGTGCCAGCAGCCAGAGGACAGGGGGCGGGGGTGAAAAACTGTTTTTT.

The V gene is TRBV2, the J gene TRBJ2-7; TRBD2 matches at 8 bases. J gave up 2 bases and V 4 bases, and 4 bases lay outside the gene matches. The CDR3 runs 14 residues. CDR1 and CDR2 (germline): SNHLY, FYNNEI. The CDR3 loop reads CASSAPGGAYEQYF. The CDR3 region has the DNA TGTGCCAGCAGTGCCCCGGGGGGGGCCTACGAGCAGTACTTC.

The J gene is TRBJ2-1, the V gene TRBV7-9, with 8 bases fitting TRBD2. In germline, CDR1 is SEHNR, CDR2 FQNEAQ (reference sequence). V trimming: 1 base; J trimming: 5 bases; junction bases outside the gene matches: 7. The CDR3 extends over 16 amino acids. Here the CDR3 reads CASSLGGTRRHNEQFF. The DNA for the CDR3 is TGTGCCAGCAGCTTAGGGGGGACTAGAAGGCACAATGAGCAGTTCTTC.

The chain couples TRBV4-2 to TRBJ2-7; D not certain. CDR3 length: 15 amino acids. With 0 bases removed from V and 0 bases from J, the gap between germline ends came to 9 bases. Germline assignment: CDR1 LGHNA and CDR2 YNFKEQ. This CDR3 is CASSQDSSFSYEQYF. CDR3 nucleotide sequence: TGTGCCAGCAGCCAAGATTCTAGTTTCTCCTACGAGCAGTACTTC.

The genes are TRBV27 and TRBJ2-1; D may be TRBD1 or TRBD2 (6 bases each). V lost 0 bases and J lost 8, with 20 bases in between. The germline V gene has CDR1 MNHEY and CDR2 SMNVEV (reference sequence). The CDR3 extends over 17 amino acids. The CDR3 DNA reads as TGTGCCAGCAGTTTATCGAAGGGGGGAGCACCCTTATATGAGCAGTTCTTC. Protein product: CASSLSKGGAPLYEQFF.

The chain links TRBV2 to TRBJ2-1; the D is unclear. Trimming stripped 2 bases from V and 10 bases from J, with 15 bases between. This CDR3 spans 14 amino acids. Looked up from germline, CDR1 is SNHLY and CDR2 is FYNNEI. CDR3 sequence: CASSEQTVKGEQFF. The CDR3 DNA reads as TGTGCCAGCAGTGAACAGACGGTGAAAGGAGAGCAGTTCTTC.

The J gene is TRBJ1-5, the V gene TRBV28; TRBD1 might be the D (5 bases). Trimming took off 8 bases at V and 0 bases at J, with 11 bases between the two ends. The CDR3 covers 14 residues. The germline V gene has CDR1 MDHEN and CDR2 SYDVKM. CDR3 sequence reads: CASSKGHSNQPQHF. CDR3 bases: TGTGCCAGCTCTAAAGGACATAGCAATCAGCCCCAGCATTTT.

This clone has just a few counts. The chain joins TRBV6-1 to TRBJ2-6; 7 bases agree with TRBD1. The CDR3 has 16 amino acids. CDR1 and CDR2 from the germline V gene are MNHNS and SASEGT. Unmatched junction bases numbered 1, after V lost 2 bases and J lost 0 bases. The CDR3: CASSERQGSGANVLTF. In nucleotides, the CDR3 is TGTGCCAGCAGTGAAAGACAGGGCTCTGGGGCCAACGTCCTGACTTTC.

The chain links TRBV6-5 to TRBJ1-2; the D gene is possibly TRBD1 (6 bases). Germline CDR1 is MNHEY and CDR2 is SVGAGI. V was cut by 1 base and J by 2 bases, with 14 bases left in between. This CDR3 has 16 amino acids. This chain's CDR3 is CASSYFSGAINYGYTF. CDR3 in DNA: TGTGCCAGCAGTTACTTTTCAGGGGCGATAAACTATGGCTACACCTTC.

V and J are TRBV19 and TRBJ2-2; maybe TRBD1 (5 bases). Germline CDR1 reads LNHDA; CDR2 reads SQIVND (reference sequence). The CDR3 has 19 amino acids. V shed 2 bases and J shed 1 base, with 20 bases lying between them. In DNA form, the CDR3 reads TGTGCCAGTAGTATAAGCCCAGGGATCTCACCGCGGAACACCGGGGAGCTGTTTTTT. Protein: CASSISPGISPRNTGELFF.

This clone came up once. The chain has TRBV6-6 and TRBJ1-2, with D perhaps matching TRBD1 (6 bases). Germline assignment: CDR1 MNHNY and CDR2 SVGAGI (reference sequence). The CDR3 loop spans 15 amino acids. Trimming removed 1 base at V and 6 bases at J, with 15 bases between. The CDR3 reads CASSYLGGKGDGYTF. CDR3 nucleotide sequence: TGTGCCAGCAGTTACTTGGGGGGCAAGGGGGATGGCTACACCTTC.

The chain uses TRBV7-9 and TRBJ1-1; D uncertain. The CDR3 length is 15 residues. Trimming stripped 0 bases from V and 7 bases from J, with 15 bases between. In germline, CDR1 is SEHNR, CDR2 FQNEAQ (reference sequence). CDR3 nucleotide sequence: TGTGCCAGCAGCTTAGCGCTAGCAGACCCCCTTGAAGCTTTCTTT. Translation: CASSLALADPLEAFF.

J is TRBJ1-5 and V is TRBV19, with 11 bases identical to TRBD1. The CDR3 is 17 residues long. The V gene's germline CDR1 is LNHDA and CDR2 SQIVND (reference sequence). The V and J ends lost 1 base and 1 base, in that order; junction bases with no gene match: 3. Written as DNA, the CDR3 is TGTGCCAGTAGTATAGGGGACAGGGGGGTAAGCAATCAGCCCCAGCATTTT. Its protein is CASSIGDRGVSNQPQHF.

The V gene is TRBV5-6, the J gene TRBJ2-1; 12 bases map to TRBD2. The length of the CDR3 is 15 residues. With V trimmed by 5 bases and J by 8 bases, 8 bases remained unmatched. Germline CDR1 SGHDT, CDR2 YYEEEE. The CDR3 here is CASSVLAGGPYEQFF. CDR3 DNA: TGTGCCAGCAGTGTTCTAGCGGGAGGGCCCTATGAGCAGTTCTTC.

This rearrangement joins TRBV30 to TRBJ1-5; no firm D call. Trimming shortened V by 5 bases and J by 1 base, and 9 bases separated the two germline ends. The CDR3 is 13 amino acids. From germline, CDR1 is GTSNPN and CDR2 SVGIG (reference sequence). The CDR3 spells CAWGGESNQPQHF. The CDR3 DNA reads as TGTGCCTGGGGCGGGGAGAGCAATCAGCCCCAGCATTTT.

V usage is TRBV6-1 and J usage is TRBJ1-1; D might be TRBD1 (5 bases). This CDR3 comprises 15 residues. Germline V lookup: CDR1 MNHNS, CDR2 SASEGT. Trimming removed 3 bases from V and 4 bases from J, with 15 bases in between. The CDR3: CASSDKGRRGTEAFF. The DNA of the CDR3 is TGTGCCAGCAGTGATAAGGGACGAAGGGGCACTGAAGCTTTCTTT.

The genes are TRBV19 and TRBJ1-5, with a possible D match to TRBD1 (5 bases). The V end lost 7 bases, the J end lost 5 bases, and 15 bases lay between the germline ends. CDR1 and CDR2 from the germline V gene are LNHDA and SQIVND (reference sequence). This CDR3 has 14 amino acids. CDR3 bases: TGTGCCAGTACCCTGGACACCCGATATCAGCCCCAGCATTTT. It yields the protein CASTLDTRYQPQHF.

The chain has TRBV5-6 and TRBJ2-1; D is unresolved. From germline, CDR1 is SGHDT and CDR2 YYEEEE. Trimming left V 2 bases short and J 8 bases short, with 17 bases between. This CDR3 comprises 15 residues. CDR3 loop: CASSLSRFMVDEQFF. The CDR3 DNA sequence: TGTGCCAGCAGCTTATCCCGCTTCATGGTGGATGAGCAGTTCTTC.

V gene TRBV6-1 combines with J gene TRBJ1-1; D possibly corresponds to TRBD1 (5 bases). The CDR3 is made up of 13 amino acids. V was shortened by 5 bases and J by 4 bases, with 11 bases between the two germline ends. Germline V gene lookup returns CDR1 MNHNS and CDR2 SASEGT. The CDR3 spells CASSRKGSTEAFF. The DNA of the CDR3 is TGTGCCAGCAGTCGCAAGGGGTCCACTGAAGCTTTCTTT.

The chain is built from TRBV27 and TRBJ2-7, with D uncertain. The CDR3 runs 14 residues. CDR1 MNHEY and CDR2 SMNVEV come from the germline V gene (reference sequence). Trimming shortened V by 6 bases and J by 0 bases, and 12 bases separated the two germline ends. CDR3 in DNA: TGTGCCAGCAGGCATGGTGAGTACTCCTACGAGCAGTACTTC. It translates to CASRHGEYSYEQYF.

The CDR3 here is CAIRDPDRGFRDTIYF. The DNA of the CDR3 is TGTGCCATCAGGGACCCGGACAGGGGCTTTCGGGACACCATATATTTT. The J gene is TRBJ1-3, the V gene TRBV10-3, with 9 bases lining up with TRBD1. CDR3 length: 16 amino acids. CDR1 ENHRY and CDR2 SYGVKD come from the germline V gene. V shed 6 bases and J 8 bases; nucleotides not matched to a gene: 14.